This T cell receptor (beta chain) was sequenced during a study of shared clonotypes between healthy human individuals. As concerns this clone: Its antigen is still unknown.

TCRdb's table, derived via immunoSEQ multiplex PCR, lists solely in-frame clones and lacks some. The sample gives more than 2 million clones, over 85% of which show up once; approximately 1.7% is in the top ten. Overall study findings and caveats: Sequencing depth was a factor that was expected to affect clonotype sharing among donors. The low donor count limited represented genetic and exposure-history diversity.

CD8 cells regarded as naive lacked CD45RO, were positively chosen for CCR7, and omitted terminally differentiated effector memory CD45RA+ cells. This clonotype was obtained from a man aged 18 to 35 in good health. Some clones in this sample may be carry-over from other donors' samples. The sequencing sample was made of naive CD8+ T cells from PBMCs.

The CDR3 sequence is CASSPRRGWGETQYF. For the CDR3, the DNA is TGTGCCAGCAGCCCAAGGCGGGGTTGGGGAGAGACCCAGTACTTC. The chain links TRBV7-3 to TRBJ2-5, with D maybe TRBD2 (6 bases). Germline V gene data show CDR1 as SGHTA and CDR2 as FQGTGA. V lost 5 bases, J lost 4 bases, and 17 bases lay in between. The CDR3 contains 15 residues.